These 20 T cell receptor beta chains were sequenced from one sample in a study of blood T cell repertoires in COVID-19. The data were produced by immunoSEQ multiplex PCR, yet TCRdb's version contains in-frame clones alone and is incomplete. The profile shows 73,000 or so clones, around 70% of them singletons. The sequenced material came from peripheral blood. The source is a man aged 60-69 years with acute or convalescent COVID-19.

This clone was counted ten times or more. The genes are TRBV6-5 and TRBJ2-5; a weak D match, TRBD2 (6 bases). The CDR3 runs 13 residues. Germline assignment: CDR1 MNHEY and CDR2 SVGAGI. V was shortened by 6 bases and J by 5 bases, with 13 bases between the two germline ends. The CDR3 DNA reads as TGTGCCAGCAGCGTACTAGCAGGGGAGACCCAGTACTTC. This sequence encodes CASSVLAGETQYF.

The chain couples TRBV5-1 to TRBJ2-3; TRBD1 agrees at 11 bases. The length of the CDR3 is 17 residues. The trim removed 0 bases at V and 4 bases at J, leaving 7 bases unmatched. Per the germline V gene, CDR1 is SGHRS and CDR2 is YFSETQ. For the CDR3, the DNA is TGCGCCAGCAGCTTGGACACGGGACAGGGGGTCGCAGATACGCAGTATTTT. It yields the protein CASSLDTGQGVADTQYF.

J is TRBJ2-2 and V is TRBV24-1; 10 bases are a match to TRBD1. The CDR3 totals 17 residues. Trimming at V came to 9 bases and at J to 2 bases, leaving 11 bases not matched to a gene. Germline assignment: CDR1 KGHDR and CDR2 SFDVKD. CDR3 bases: TGTGCCACCGCGGGACAGGGGAGGGGACATAACACCGGGGAGCTGTTTTTT. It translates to CATAGQGRGHNTGELFF.

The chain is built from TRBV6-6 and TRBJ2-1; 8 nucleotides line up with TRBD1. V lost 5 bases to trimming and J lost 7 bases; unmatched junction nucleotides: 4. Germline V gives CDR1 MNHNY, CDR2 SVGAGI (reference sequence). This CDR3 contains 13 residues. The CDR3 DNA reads TGTGCCAGCAGTGACAGGGGAAGGAATGAGCAGTTCTTC. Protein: CASSDRGRNEQFF.

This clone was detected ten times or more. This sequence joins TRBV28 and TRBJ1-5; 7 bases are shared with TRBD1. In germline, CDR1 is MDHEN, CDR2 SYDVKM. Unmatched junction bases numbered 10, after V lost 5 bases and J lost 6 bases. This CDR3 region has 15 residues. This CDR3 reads CASSGGGARTQPQHF. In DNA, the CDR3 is TGTGCCAGCAGTGGAGGGGGCGCGCGGACTCAGCCCCAGCATTTT.

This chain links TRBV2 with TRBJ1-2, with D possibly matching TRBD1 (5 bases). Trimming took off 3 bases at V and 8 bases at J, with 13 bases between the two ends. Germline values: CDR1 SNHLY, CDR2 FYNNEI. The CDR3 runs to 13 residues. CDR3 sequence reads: CASSDMAGRGYTF. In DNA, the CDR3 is TGTGCCAGCAGTGATATGGCAGGGCGGGGCTACACCTTC.

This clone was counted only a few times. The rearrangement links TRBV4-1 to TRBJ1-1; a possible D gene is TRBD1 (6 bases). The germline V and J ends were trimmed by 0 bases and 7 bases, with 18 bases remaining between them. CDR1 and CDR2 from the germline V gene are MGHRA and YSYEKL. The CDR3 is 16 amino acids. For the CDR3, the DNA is TGCGCCAGCAGCCAAGATGCTCTTGGGACAACAGATGAAGCTTTCTTT. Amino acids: CASSQDALGTTDEAFF.

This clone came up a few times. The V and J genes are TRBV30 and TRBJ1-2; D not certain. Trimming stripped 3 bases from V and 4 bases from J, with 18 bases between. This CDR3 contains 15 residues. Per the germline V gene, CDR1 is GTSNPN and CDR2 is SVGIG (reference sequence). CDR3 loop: CAWRGSLNGIYGYTF. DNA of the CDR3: TGTGCCTGGAGGGGTTCCCTAAACGGGATCTATGGCTACACCTTC. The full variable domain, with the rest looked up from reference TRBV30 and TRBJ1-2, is SQTIHQWPATLVQPVGSPLSLECTVEGTSNPNLYWYRQAAGRGLQLLFYSVGIGQISSEVPQNLSASRPQDRQFILSSKKLLLSDSGFYLCAWRGSLNGIYGYTFGSGTRLTVV.

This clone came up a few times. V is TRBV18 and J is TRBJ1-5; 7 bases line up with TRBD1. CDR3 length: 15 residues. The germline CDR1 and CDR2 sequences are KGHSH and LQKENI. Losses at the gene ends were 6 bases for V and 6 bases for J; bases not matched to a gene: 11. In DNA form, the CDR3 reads TGTGCCAGCTCTCCCGACAGGGACTTAGGTCAGCCCCAGCATTTT. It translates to CASSPDRDLGQPQHF.

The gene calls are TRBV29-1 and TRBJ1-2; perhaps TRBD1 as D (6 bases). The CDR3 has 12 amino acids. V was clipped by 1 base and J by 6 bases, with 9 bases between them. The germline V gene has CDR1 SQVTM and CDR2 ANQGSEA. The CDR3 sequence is CSVEAGADGYTF. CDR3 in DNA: TGCAGCGTTGAAGCAGGGGCGGATGGCTACACCTTC.

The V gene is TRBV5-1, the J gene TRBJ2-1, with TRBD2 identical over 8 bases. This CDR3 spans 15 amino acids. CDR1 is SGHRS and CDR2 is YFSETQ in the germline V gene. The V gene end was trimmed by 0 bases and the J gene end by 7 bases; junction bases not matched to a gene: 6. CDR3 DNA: TGCGCCAGCAGCTTGGGTAGCGGGGATTCTAATGAGCAGTTCTTC. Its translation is CASSLGSGDSNEQFF.

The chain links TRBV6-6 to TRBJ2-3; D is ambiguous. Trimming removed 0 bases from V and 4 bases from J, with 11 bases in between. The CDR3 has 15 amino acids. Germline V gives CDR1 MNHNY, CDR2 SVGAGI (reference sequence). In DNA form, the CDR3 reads TGTGCCAGCAGTTACTCGACAAGTGTCGCAGATACGCAGTATTTT. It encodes CASSYSTSVADTQYF.

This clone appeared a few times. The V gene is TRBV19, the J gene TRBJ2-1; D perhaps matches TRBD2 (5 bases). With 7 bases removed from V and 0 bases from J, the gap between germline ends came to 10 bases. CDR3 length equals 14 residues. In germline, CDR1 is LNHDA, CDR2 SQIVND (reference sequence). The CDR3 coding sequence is TGTGCCAGTAAGGTAGCGCCCTCCTACAATGAGCAGTTCTTC. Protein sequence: CASKVAPSYNEQFF.

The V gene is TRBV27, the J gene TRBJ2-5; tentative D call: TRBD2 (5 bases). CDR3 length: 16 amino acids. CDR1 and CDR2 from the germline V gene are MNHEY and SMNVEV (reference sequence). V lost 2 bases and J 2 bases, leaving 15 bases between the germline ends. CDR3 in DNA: TGTGCCAGCAGTTTAACCTTCGCAGGACTTCAAGAGACCCAGTACTTC. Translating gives CASSLTFAGLQETQYF.

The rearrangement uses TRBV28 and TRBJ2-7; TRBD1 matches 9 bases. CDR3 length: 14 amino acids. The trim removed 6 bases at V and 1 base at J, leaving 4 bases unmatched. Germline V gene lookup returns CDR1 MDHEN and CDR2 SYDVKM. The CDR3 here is CASSGQGRSYEQYF. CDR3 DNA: TGTGCCAGCAGCGGACAGGGGAGGTCCTACGAGCAGTACTTC.

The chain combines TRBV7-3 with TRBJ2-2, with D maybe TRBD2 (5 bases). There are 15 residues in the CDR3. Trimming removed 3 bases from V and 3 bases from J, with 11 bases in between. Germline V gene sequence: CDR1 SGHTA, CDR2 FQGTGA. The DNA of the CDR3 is TGTGCCAGCAGCTTGAGCGGCGGTGACACCGGGGAGCTGTTTTTT. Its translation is CASSLSGGDTGELFF.

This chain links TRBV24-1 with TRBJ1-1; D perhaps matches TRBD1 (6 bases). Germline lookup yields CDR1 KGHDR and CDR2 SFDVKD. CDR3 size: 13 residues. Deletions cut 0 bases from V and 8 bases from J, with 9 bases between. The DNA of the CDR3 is TGTGCCACCAGTGATTTGGAGGGGGAGGAAGCTTTCTTT. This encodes CATSDLEGEEAFF.

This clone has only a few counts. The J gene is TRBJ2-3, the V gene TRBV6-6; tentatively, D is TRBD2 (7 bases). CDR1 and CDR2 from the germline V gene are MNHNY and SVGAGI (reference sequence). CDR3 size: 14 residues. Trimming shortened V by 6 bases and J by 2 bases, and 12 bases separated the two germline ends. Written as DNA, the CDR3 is TGTGCCAGCAGGCTCGGGGGGCACACAGATACGCAGTATTTT. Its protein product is CASRLGGHTDTQYF.

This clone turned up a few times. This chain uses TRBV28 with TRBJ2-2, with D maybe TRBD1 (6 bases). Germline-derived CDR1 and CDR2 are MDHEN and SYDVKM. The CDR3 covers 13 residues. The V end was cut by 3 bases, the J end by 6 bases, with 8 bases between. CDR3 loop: CASSFQGSGELFF. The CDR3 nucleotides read TGTGCCAGCAGTTTCCAGGGGTCCGGGGAGCTGTTTTTT. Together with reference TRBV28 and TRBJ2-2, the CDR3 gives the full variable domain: DVKVTQSSRYLVKRTGEKVFLECVQDMDHENMFWYRQDPGLGLRLIYFSYDVKMKEKGDIPEGYSVSREKKERFSLILESASTNQTSMYLCASSFQGSGELFFGEGSRLTVL.

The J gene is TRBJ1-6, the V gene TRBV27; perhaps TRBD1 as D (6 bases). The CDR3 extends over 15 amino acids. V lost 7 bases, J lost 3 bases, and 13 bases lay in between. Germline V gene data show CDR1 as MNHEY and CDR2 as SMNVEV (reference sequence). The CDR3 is CASTHHRDYNSPLHF. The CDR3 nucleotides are TGTGCCAGCACCCACCACAGGGACTATAATTCACCCCTCCACTTT.